The entry below describes one TCR beta chain. Trimming took 3 bases from V and 4 from J, leaving 10 bases between them. The CDR3 is 13 amino acids. CDR1 SGDLS and CDR2 YYNGEE come from the germline V gene. The data were taken from a study of blood T cell repertoires in COVID-19. Data came from immunoSEQ multiplex PCR; TCRdb stores just in-frame clones and leaves some out. The sample lists approximately 110,000 clones, around 74% occurring once. The receptor was isolated from a man at least 80 years old with COVID-19, enrolled during active disease. Sequenced: peripheral blood. The chain recombines TRBV9 with TRBJ1-2; weak D call: TRBD1 (6 bases). DNA for the CDR3: TGTGCCAGCAGCGCGGACAGTTTCTATGGCTACACCTTC. This gives the protein CASSADSFYGYTF.